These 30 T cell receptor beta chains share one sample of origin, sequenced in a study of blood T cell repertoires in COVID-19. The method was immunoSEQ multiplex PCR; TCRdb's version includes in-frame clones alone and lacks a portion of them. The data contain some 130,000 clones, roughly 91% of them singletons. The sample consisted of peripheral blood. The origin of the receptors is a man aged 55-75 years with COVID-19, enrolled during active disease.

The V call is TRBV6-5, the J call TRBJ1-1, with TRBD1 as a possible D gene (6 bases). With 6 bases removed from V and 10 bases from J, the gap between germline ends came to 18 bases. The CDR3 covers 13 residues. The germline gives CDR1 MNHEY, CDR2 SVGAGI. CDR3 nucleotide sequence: TGTGCCAGCAGGCCTCAGGGGACGTTAGGAGCTTTCTTT. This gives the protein CASRPQGTLGAFF.

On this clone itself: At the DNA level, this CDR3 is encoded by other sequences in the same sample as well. The CDR3 DNA reads as TGCGCCAGCAGCTTGGTAGGCGGGCAAGAGACCCAGTACTTC. Translating gives CASSLVGGQETQYF. The chain uses TRBV5-1 and TRBJ2-5; D is perhaps TRBD2 (5 bases). CDR3 length: 14 residues. Looked up from germline, CDR1 is SGHRS and CDR2 is YFSETQ. V gave up 0 bases and J gave up 2 bases, with 8 bases separating them.

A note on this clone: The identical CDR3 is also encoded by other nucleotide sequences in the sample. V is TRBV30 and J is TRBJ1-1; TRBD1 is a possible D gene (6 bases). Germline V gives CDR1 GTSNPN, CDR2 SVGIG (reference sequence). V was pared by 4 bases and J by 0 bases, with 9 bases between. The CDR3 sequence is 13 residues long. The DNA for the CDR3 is TGTGCCTGGACCGGACAGTTGAACACTGAAGCTTTCTTT. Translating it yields CAWTGQLNTEAFF.

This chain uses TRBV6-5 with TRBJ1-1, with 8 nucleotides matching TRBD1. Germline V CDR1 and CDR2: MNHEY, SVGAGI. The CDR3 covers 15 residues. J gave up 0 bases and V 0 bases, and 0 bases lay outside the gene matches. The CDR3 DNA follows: TGTGCCAGCAGTTACTCGGGACAGGTGAACACTGAAGCTTTCTTT. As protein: CASSYSGQVNTEAFF.

This CDR3 is CASSIGGLNTEAFF. CDR3 bases: TGTGCCAGTAGTATAGGGGGCTTGAACACTGAAGCTTTCTTT. The gene calls are TRBV19 and TRBJ1-1, with D perhaps TRBD1 (5 bases). The V end was cut by 1 base, the J end by 0 bases, with 6 bases between. CDR3 length: 14 amino acids. CDR1 LNHDA and CDR2 SQIVND come from the germline V gene (reference sequence).

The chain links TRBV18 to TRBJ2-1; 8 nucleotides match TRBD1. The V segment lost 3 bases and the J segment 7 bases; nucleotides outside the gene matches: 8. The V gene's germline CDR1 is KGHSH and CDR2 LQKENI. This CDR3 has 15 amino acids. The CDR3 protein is CASSPLRDRRNEQFF. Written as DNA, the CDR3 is TGTGCCAGCTCACCTCTCCGGGACAGGCGGAATGAGCAGTTCTTC.

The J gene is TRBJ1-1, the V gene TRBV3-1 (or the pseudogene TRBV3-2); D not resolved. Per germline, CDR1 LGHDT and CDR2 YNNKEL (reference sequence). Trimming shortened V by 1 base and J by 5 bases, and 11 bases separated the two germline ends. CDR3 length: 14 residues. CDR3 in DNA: TGTGCCAGCAGCCAAGGAGTACGCCGGACTGAAGCTTTCTTT. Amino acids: CASSQGVRRTEAFF.

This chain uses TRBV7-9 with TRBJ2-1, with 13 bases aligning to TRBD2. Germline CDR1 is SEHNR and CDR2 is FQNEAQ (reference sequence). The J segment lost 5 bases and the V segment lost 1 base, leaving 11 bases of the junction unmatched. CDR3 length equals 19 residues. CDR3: CASSLDLSWGTSGDNEQFF. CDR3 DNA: TGTGCCAGCAGCTTAGACCTTTCCTGGGGGACTAGCGGGGACAATGAGCAGTTCTTC.

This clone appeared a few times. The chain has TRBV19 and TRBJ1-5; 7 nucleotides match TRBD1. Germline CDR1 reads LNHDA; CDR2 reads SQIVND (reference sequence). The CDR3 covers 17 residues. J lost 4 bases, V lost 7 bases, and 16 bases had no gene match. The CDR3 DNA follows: TGTGCCAGTAAAAAGGGACAGCCGTCGAAGGTTAATCAGCCCCAGCATTTT. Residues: CASKKGQPSKVNQPQHF.

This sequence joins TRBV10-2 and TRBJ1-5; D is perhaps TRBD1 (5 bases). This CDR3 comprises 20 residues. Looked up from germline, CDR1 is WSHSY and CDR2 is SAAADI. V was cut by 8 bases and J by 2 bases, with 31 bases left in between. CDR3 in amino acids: CASLPTAPVQTVRGNQPQHF. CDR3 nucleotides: TGCGCCAGCCTACCTACGGCACCCGTACAGACAGTTCGGGGCAATCAGCCCCAGCATTTT.

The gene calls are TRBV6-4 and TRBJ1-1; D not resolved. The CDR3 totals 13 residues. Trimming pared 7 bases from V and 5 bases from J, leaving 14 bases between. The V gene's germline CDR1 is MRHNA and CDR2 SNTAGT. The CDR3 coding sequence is TGTGCCAGCAAGGCGGGTAAAGGGACTGAAGCTTTCTTT. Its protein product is CASKAGKGTEAFF.

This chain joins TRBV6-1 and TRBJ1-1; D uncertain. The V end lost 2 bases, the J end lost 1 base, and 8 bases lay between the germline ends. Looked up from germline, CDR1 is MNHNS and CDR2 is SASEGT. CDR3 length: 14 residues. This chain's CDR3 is CASSERFSNTEAFF. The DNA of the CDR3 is TGTGCCAGCAGTGAACGGTTCTCGAACACTGAAGCTTTCTTT.

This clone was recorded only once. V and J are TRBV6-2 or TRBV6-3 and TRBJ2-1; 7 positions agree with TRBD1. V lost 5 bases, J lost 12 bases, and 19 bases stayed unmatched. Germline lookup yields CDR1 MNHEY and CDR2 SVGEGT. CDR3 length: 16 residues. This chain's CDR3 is CASSLPRTGDRFGQFF. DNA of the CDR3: TGTGCCAGCAGTCTCCCCCGGACAGGCGACAGGTTTGGGCAGTTCTTC.

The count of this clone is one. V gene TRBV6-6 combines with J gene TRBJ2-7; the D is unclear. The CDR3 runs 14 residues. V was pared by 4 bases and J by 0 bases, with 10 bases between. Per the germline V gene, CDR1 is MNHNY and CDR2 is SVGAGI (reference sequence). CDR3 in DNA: TGTGCCAGCAGTTTTACACCCAGCTCCTACGAGCAGTACTTC. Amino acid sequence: CASSFTPSSYEQYF.

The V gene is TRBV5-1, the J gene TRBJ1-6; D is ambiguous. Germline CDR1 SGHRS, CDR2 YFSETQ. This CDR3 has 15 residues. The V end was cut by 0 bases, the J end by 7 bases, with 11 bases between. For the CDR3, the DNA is TGCGCCAGCAGCTTGGGCGTAGCCCCGAATTCACCCCTCCACTTT. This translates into CASSLGVAPNSPLHF. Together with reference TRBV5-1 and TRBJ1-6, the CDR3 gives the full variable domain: KAGVTQTPRYLIKTRGQQVTLSCSPISGHRSVSWYQQTPGQGLQFLFEYFSETQRNKGNFPGRFSGRQFSNSRSEMNVSTLELGDSALYLCASSLGVAPNSPLHFGNGTRLTVT.

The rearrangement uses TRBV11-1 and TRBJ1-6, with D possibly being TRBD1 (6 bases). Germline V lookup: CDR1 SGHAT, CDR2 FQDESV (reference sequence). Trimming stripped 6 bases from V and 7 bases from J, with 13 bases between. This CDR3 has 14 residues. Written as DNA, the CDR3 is TGTGCCAGCAGGCCTAGGGACAACAATTCACCCCTCCACTTT. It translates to CASRPRDNNSPLHF. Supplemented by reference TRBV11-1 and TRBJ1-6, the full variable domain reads EAEVAQSPRYKITEKSQAVAFWCDPISGHATLYWYRQILGQGPELLVQFQDESVVDDSQLPKDRFSAERLKGVDSTLKIQPAELGDSAMYLCASRPRDNNSPLHFGNGTRLTVT.

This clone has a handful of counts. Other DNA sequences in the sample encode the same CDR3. CDR3 sequence: CASSPGSNQPQHF. CDR3 nucleotides: TGTGCCAGCAGCCCAGGGAGCAATCAGCCCCAGCATTTT. The chain is built from TRBV7-2 and TRBJ1-5; TRBD1 is a possible D gene (5 bases). This CDR3 spans 13 amino acids. V was pared by 5 bases and J by 1 base, with 6 bases between. Germline V CDR1 and CDR2: SGHTA, FQGNSA.

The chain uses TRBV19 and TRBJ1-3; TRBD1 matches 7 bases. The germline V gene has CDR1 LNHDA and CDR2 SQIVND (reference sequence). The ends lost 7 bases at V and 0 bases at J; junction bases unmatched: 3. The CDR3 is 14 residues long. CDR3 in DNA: TGTGCCAGTACCGGGACAGCCTCTGGAAACACCATATATTTT. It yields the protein CASTGTASGNTIYF.

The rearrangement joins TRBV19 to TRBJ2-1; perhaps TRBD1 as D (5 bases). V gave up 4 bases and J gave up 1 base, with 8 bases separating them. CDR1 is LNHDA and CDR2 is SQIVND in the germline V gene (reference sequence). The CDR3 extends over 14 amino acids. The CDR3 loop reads CASSSRQSYNEQFF. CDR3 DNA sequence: TGTGCCAGTAGTAGTAGACAGTCCTACAATGAGCAGTTCTTC.

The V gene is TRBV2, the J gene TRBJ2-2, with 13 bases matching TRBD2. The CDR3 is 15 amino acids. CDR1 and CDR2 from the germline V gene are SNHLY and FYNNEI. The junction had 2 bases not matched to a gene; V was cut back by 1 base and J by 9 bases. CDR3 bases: TGTGCCAGCAGTGAAGAGGGACTAGCGGGGCGGGAGCTGTTTTTT. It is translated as CASSEEGLAGRELFF.

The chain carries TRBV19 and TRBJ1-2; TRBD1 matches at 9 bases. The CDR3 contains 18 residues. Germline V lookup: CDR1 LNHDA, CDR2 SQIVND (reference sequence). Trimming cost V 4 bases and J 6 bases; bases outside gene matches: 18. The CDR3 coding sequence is TGTGCCAGTAGTAGCACGCCGGGACAGGGCGGAACTTACAATGGCTACACCTTC. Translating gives CASSSTPGQGGTYNGYTF.

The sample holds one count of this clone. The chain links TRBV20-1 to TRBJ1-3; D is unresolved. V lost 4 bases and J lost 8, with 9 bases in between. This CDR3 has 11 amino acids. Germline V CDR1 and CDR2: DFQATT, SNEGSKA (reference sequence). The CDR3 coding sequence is TGCAGTGCTATCCGGGTGGACACCATATATTTT. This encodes CSAIRVDTIYF.

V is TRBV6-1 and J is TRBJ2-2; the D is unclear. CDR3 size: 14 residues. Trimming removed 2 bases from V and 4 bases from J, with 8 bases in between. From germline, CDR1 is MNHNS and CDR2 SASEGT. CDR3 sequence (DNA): TGTGCCAGCAGTGAACAACAGATCACCGGGGAGCTGTTTTTT. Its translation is CASSEQQITGELFF.

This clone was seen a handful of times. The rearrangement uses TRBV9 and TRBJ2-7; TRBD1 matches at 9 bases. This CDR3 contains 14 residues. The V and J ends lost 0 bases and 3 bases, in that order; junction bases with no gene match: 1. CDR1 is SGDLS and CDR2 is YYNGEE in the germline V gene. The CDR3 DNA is TGTGCCAGCAGCGTAGGGACAGGGGTCTACGAGCAGTACTTC. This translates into CASSVGTGVYEQYF. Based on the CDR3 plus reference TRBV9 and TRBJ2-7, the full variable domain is DSGVTQTPKHLITATGQRVTLRCSPRSGDLSVYWYQQSLDQGLQFLIQYYNGEERAKGNILERFSAQQFPDLHSELNLSSLELGDSALYFCASSVGTGVYEQYFGPGTRLTVT.

Here the CDR3 DNA reads TGTGCCAGCAGCCCGAGGAGCTCTGGAAACACCATATATTTT. This translates into CASSPRSSGNTIYF. The gene calls are TRBV3-1 (or the pseudogene TRBV3-2) and TRBJ1-3, with D unresolved. This CDR3 region has 14 residues. Trimming pared 4 bases from V and 0 bases from J, leaving 7 bases between. Germline-derived CDR1 and CDR2 are LGHDT and YNNKEL (reference sequence).

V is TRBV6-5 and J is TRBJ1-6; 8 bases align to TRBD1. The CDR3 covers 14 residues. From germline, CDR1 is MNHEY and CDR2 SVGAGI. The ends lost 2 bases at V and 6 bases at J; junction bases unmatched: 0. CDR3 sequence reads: CASSYDRGNSPLHF. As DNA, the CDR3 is TGTGCCAGCAGTTACGACAGGGGTAATTCACCCCTCCACTTT.

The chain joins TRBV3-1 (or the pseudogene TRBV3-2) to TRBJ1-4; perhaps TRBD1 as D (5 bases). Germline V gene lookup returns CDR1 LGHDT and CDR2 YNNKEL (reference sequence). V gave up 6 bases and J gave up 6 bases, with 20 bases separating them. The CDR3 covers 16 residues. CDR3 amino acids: CASSHNWGRSHEKLFF. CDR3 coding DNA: TGTGCCAGCAGTCATAATTGGGGCCGGTCACATGAAAAACTGTTTTTT.

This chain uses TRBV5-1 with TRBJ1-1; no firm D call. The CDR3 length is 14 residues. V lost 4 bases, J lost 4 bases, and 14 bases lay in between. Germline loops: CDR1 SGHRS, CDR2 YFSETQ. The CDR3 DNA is TGCGCCAGCAGCCAACCGGCGGCGGCCACTGAAGCTTTCTTT. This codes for CASSQPAAATEAFF. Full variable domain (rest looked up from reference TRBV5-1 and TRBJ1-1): KAGVTQTPRYLIKTRGQQVTLSCSPISGHRSVSWYQQTPGQGLQFLFEYFSETQRNKGNFPGRFSGRQFSNSRSEMNVSTLELGDSALYLCASSQPAAATEAFFGQGTRLTVV.

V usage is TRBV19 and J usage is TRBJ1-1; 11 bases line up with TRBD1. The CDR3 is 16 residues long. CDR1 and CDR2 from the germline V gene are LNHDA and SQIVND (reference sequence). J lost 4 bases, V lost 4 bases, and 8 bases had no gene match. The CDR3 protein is CASSTGQGASGTEAFF. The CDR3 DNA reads TGTGCCAGTAGTACCGGACAGGGGGCTTCGGGCACTGAAGCTTTCTTT.

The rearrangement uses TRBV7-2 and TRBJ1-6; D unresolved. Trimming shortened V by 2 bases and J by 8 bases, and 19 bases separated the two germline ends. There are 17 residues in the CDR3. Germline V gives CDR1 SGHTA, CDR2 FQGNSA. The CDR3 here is CASSLTKSRIDYSPLHF. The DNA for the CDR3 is TGTGCCAGCAGCTTAACAAAAAGTAGGATTGACTATTCACCCCTCCACTTT.